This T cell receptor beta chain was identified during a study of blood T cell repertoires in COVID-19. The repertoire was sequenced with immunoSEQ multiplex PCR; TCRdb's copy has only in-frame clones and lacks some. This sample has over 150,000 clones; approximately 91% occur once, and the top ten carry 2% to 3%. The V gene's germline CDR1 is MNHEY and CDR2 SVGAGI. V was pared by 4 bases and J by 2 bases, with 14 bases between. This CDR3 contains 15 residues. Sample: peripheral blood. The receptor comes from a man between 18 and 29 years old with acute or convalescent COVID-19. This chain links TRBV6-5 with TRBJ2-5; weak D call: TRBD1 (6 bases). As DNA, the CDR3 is TGTGCCAGCAGTTCCCCCGGGACAACGCAAGAGACCCAGTACTTC. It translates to CASSSPGTTQETQYF.